These 28 T cell receptor beta chains originate from one sample sequenced in a study of response to subunit inactivated influenza vaccine. TCRdb re-derived calls from the RT-PCR reads in MiXCR, one entry per CDR3 protein. The repertoire has some 300,000 distinct CDR3 sequences, approximately 23% of them found once; the top ten carry approximately 10%. The material was PBMCs from blood, obtained approximately 20 months after vaccination. All receptors come from a man aged 45-69 years who received an inactivated influenza vaccine.

This clonotype was observed a handful of times. This chain links TRBV3-1 with TRBJ1-6; D remains unclear. V was pared by 4 bases and J by 8 bases, with 6 bases between. Germline lookup yields CDR1 LGHDT and CDR2 YNNKEL (reference sequence). This CDR3 region has 12 residues. Here the CDR3 reads CASSPKDSPLHF. CDR3 DNA sequence: TGTGCCAGCAGCCCTAAGGATTCACCCCTCCACTTT.

The table lists this clonotype with a count of one. V and J are TRBV10-3 and TRBJ2-7; 8 bases align to TRBD2. V dropped 4 bases and J dropped 6; count of bases not matched to a gene: 5. The CDR3 extends over 13 amino acids. Germline V gene lookup returns CDR1 ENHRY and CDR2 SYGVKD. Written as DNA, the CDR3 is TGTGCCATCAGTGCCTCCGGGACTAGCGAGCAGTACTTC. This gives the protein CAISASGTSEQYF.

This clonotype showed up just a few times. This rearrangement joins TRBV4-1 to TRBJ1-1; D perhaps matches TRBD1 (6 bases). The CDR3 totals 15 residues. Germline-derived CDR1 and CDR2 are MGHRA and YSYEKL. Trimming removed 0 bases at V and 6 bases at J, with 14 bases between. In DNA form, the CDR3 reads TGCGCCAGCAGCCAAGATTGGGGGCGCGGGCCTGAAGCTTTCTTT. Translation gives CASSQDWGRGPEAFF.

This clonotype occurred a few times. The chain recombines TRBV28 with TRBJ1-1; D remains unclear. The CDR3 covers 13 residues. Trimming left V 6 bases short and J 2 bases short, with 10 bases between. The germline gives CDR1 MDHEN, CDR2 SYDVKM. CDR3 sequence reads: CASRRGYNTEAFF. In DNA form, the CDR3 reads TGTGCCAGCAGACGTGGGTATAACACTGAAGCTTTCTTT.

V gene TRBV2 combines with J gene TRBJ1-5; TRBD1 is a possible D gene (6 bases). CDR1 is SNHLY, CDR2 FYNNEI, per germline. This CDR3 is 15 amino acids long. Trimming removed 7 bases from V and 4 bases from J, with 17 bases in between. The CDR3 here is CASKNTGRSNQPQHF. CDR3 DNA: TGTGCCAGCAAGAACACAGGGAGATCAAATCAGCCCCAGCATTTT.

As DNA, the CDR3 is TGCAGTGCGAGCGGGGGCCCCACAGATACGCAGTATTTT. Protein product: CSASGGPTDTQYF. This rearrangement joins TRBV20-1 to TRBJ2-3; 8 bases match TRBD2. Germline-derived CDR1 and CDR2 are DFQATT and SNEGSKA (reference sequence). The V and J ends lost 6 bases and 2 bases, in that order; junction bases with no gene match: 4. The CDR3 sequence is 13 residues long.

The table lists this clonotype with many counts. This rearrangement joins TRBV13 to TRBJ1-2; weak D call: TRBD1 (6 bases). This CDR3 is built from 16 residues. V lost 5 bases and J 2 bases, leaving 18 bases between the germline ends. CDR1 is PRHDT, CDR2 FYEKMQ, per germline (reference sequence). CDR3 nucleotides: TGTGCCAGCAGCGAGCGGGGGGCACTACAAAACTATGGCTACACCTTC. This translates into CASSERGALQNYGYTF.

About this clonotype: A read error may account for a junction end that differs from germline. This chain connects TRBV12-3 or TRBV12-4 to TRBJ1-5, with TRBD1 as a possible D gene (5 bases). CDR3 length: 18 residues. This CDR3 reads CTSSLVLQGGGMRQPQHF. The DNA for the CDR3 is TGTACCAGCAGTTTAGTTCTCCAGGGTGGTGGTATGCGTCAGCCCCAGCATTTT.

The chain uses TRBV12-3 or TRBV12-4 and TRBJ1-2; tentative D call: TRBD1 (5 bases). V shed 5 bases and J shed 3 bases, with 10 bases lying between them. CDR3 length: 13 residues. This chain's CDR3 is CASSTGTYYGYTF. In DNA, the CDR3 is TGTGCCAGCAGTACCGGGACGTACTATGGCTACACCTTC.

As regards this clonotype: The junction shows a germline mismatch at one end, possibly a read error. The rearrangement links TRBV5-5 to TRBJ1-2; 7 bases match TRBD1. The V gene's germline CDR1 is SGHKS and CDR2 YYEKEE (reference sequence). This CDR3 contains 14 residues. CDR3 sequence: CASTLDRPSDGYTF. Written as DNA, the CDR3 is TGTGCCAGCACCTTGGACAGGCCATCGGATGGCTACACCTTC.

The gene calls are TRBV29-1 and TRBJ1-3; no clear D. Germline V gives CDR1 SQVTM, CDR2 ANQGSEA. The CDR3 runs 12 residues. V was clipped by 5 bases and J by 0 bases, with 5 bases between them. This CDR3 is CSVRSSGNTIYF. DNA for the CDR3: TGCAGCGTTAGGAGCTCTGGAAACACCATATATTTT.

The chain couples TRBV7-2 to TRBJ2-7; D not certain. The V end was cut by 2 bases, the J end by 3 bases, with 14 bases between. This CDR3 spans 15 amino acids. In germline, CDR1 is SGHTA, CDR2 FQGNSA. CDR3 region: CASSLSIIKNYEQYF. In nucleotides, the CDR3 is TGTGCCAGCAGCTTAAGTATAATAAAGAACTACGAGCAGTACTTC.

This clonotype was found a few times. The chain combines TRBV20-1 with TRBJ2-2, with D maybe TRBD1 (5 bases). This CDR3 has 13 amino acids. V was trimmed by 1 base and J by 7 bases, leaving 10 bases between them. Germline V gene sequence: CDR1 DFQATT, CDR2 SNEGSKA (reference sequence). CDR3 sequence: CSARVGAYGELFF. CDR3 nucleotide sequence: TGCAGTGCTAGAGTTGGGGCTTACGGGGAGCTGTTTTTT.

V is TRBV6-1 and J is TRBJ1-3; D possibly corresponds to TRBD1 (5 bases). Trimming pared 6 bases from V and 0 bases from J, leaving 9 bases between. The CDR3 totals 14 residues. Germline V gene sequence: CDR1 MNHNS, CDR2 SASEGT. The CDR3 DNA reads as TGTGCCAGCAGAGGGGATAGCTCTGGAAACACCATATATTTT. This sequence encodes CASRGDSSGNTIYF.

There are many counts of this clonotype. The chain joins TRBV6-2 or TRBV6-3 to TRBJ1-4; the match to TRBD1 covers 7 bases. The trim removed 6 bases at V and 7 bases at J, leaving 8 bases unmatched. Germline lookup yields CDR1 MNHEY and CDR2 SVGEGT. The CDR3 runs to 14 residues. In DNA form, the CDR3 reads TGTGCCAGCAGCCGACAGGGTGTCGGTGAAAAACTGTTTTTT. Translation gives CASSRQGVGEKLFF.

This clonotype was seen only a few times. The genes are TRBV15 and TRBJ2-5; D is undetermined. Germline V gene lookup returns CDR1 LNHNV and CDR2 YYDKDF (reference sequence). V lost 5 bases, J lost 5 bases, and 12 bases lay in between. This CDR3 has 13 residues. This CDR3 reads CATSRLDGETQYF. The CDR3 region has the DNA TGTGCCACCAGCCGATTAGATGGGGAGACCCAGTACTTC.

This clonotype appeared once. V usage is TRBV6-5 and J usage is TRBJ2-7; 11 nucleotides match TRBD1. The germline CDR1 and CDR2 sequences are MNHEY and SVGAGI. The CDR3 is made up of 16 amino acids. The trim removed 4 bases at V and 3 bases at J, leaving 8 bases unmatched. CDR3 in DNA: TGTGCCAGCAGTTCCAGAACCGGGACAGGGGGCTACGAGCAGTACTTC. Translated, it gives CASSSRTGTGGYEQYF.

This clonotype was recorded a few times. The genes are TRBV7-2 and TRBJ1-5; TRBD1 matches at 9 bases. V was pared by 4 bases and J by 6 bases, with 4 bases of the junction left unmatched. Germline-derived CDR1 and CDR2 are SGHTA and FQGNSA. The CDR3 is made up of 14 amino acids. Here the CDR3 reads CASSSDRGSQPQHF. CDR3 coding DNA: TGTGCCAGCAGCTCCGACAGGGGGAGTCAGCCCCAGCATTTT.

This clonotype was counted between two and nine times. V gene TRBV10-1 combines with J gene TRBJ2-1; 14 bases match TRBD2. CDR1 and CDR2 (germline): WNHNN, SYGVQD (reference sequence). Trimming took 4 bases from V and 8 from J; bases not matched to a gene: 19. This CDR3 comprises 20 residues. The CDR3 nucleotides are TGCGCCAGCAGTGGCCTATGGACTAGCGGGGGGACCTCAATGAGCGATGAGCAGTTCTTC. It yields the protein CASSGLWTSGGTSMSDEQFF.

The CDR3 region has the DNA TGCAGCGTTGAAGAACAGCGGGGGTACAATGAGCAGTTCTTC. Translating gives CSVEEQRGYNEQFF. This chain links TRBV29-1 with TRBJ2-1, with 8 bases matching TRBD2. Germline V gene lookup returns CDR1 SQVTM and CDR2 ANQGSEA. The junction had 2 bases not matched to a gene; V was cut back by 0 bases and J by 4 bases. The CDR3 is 14 residues long.

This clonotype was seen ten or more times. V gene TRBV5-1 combines with J gene TRBJ1-1; TRBD1 might be the D (5 bases). V lost 0 bases, J lost 4 bases, and 13 bases lay in between. This CDR3 is 15 amino acids long. The V gene's germline CDR1 is SGHRS and CDR2 YFSETQ. CDR3 sequence reads: CASSLVRGRGTEAFF. The CDR3 DNA sequence: TGCGCCAGCAGCTTGGTGCGGGGCCGGGGCACTGAAGCTTTCTTT.

This clonotype was seen at least ten times. V is TRBV20-1 and J is TRBJ1-1; possibly TRBD1 for D (5 bases). The CDR3 is made up of 15 amino acids. Germline V CDR1 and CDR2: DFQATT, SNEGSKA (reference sequence). Deletions cut 1 base from V and 3 bases from J, with 15 bases between. As DNA, the CDR3 is TGCAGTGCTAGAGGGTGGGGGATTGCGCACACTGAAGCTTTCTTT. It specifies CSARGWGIAHTEAFF.

This chain connects TRBV11-2 to TRBJ2-5; no reliable D call. Per the germline V gene, CDR1 is SGHAT and CDR2 is FQNNGV. This CDR3 region has 12 residues. V was clipped by 5 bases and J by 5 bases, with 9 bases between them. The CDR3 reads CASSLMRETQYF. In DNA, the CDR3 is TGTGCCAGCAGCCTCATGAGGGAGACCCAGTACTTC.

With regard to this clonotype: One junction end disagrees with the germline gene, perhaps due to a read error. The chain is built from TRBV7-6 and TRBJ2-1; D possibly uses TRBD1 or TRBD2 (5 bases each). CDR1 SGHVS and CDR2 FNYEAQ come from the germline V gene. The CDR3 runs 13 residues. CDR3 bases: TGTGCCGGCAGCTTAGGTTCTGGGACTGAGCAGTTCTTC. Translation gives CAGSLGSGTEQFF.

The chain combines TRBV9 with TRBJ1-3; maybe TRBD1 (5 bases). The CDR3 consists of 16 residues. Per germline, CDR1 SGDLS and CDR2 YYNGEE. V was clipped by 0 bases and J by 2 bases, with 12 bases between them. As DNA, the CDR3 is TGTGCCAGCAGCGTAGCCGGGGGACCAACTGGAAACACCATATATTTT. Amino acid sequence: CASSVAGGPTGNTIYF. Full variable domain (outside the CDR3, taken from reference TRBV9 and TRBJ1-3): DSGVTQTPKHLITATGQRVTLRCSPRSGDLSVYWYQQSLDQGLQFLIQYYNGEERAKGNILERFSAQQFPDLHSELNLSSLELGDSALYFCASSVAGGPTGNTIYFGEGSWLTVV.

The chain combines TRBV28 with TRBJ1-2; TRBD1 might be the D (6 bases). Germline CDR1 reads MDHEN; CDR2 reads SYDVKM. The CDR3 runs 13 residues. V was trimmed by 7 bases and J by 5 bases, leaving 14 bases between them. For the CDR3, the DNA is TGTGCCAGCAACCCTACAGGGTTTTATGGCTACACCTTC. Its translation: CASNPTGFYGYTF.

The rearrangement uses TRBV5-6 and TRBJ2-7; a weak D match, TRBD1 (6 bases). V lost 4 bases to trimming and J lost 3 bases, with 14 bases between them. From germline, CDR1 is SGHDT and CDR2 YYEEEE. The CDR3 totals 14 residues. This CDR3 is CASSQTGQSYEQYF. The CDR3 DNA is TGTGCCAGCAGCCAGACAGGACAGAGCTACGAGCAGTACTTC. The whole variable domain, filled in from reference TRBV5-6 and TRBJ2-7, reads DAGVTQSPTHLIKTRGQQVTLRCSPKSGHDTVSWYQQALGQGPQFIFQYYEEEERQRGNFPDRFSGHQFPNYSSELNVNALLLGDSALYLCASSQTGQSYEQYFGPGTRLTVT.

This clonotype has only a few counts. The chain has TRBV4-3 and TRBJ1-3, with D unresolved. This CDR3 is built from 15 residues. Trimming removed 0 bases from V and 0 bases from J, with 6 bases in between. The V gene's germline CDR1 is LGHNA and CDR2 YSLEER. CDR3 in amino acids: CASSQDGSSGNTIYF. CDR3 bases: TGCGCCAGCAGCCAAGATGGGAGCTCTGGAAACACCATATATTTT.